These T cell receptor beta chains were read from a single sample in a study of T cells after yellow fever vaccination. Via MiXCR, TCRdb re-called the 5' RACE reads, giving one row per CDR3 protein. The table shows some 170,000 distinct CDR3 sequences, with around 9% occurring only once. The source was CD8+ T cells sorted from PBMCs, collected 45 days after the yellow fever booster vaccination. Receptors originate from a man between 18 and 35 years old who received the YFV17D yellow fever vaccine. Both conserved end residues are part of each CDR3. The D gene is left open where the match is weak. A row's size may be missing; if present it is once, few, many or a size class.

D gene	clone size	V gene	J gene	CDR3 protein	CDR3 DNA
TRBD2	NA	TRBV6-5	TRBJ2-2	CASSGLDGAEELFF	TGTGCCAGCAGTGGACTAGACGGGGCGGAGGAGCTGTTTTTT
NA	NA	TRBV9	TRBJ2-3	CASSVEGSTDTEYF	TGTGCCAGCAGCGTAGAAGGGAGCACAGATACGGAGTATTTT
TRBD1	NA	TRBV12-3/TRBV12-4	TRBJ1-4	CAITGGQGGEKLFF	TGTGCCATCACAGGGGGACAGGGTGGCGAAAAACTGTTTTTT
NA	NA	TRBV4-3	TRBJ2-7	CASSQLRDSYSYEQYF	TGCGCCAGCAGCCAACTCCGGGACTCCTACTCCTACGAGCAGTACTTC
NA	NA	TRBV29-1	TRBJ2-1	CSVEGGGTQTYYEQFF	TGCAGCGTTGAAGGCGGTGGGACACAGACCTACTATGAGCAGTTCTTC
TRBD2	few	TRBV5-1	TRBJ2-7	CASSVGGGTIIHEQYF	TGCGCCAGCAGCGTCGGCGGGGGGACCATAATCCACGAGCAGTACTTC
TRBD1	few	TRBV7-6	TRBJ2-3	CASSSLLGTGLDTQYF	TGTGCCAGCAGCTCCTTGCTCGGGACAGGGCTGGATACGCAGTATTTT
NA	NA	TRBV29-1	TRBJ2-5	CSVDRGVQETQYF	TGCAGCGTTGACAGGGGCGTTCAAGAGACCCAGTACTTC
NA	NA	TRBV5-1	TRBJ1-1	CASSGDDGRNTEAFF	TGCGCCAGCAGCGGGGATGACGGACGGAACACTGAAGCTTTCTTT
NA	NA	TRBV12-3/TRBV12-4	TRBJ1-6	CASRKDSSYNSPLHF	TGTGCCAGCAGGAAGGACAGCTCCTATAATTCACCCCTCCACTTT
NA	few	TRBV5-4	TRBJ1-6	CASSLYGDYNSPLHF	TGTGCCAGCAGCTTGTACGGTGACTATAATTCACCCCTCCACTTT
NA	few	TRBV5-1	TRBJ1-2	CASSWSSDFGYTF	TGCGCCAGCAGCTGGTCGAGTGATTTTGGCTACACCTTC
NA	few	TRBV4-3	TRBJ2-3	CASSQDRYPDTQYF	TGCGCCAGCAGCCAAGATAGGTACCCAGATACGCAGTATTTT
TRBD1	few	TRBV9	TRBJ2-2	CASSERQGSWAGELFF	TGTGCCAGCAGCGAACGACAGGGGTCCTGGGCCGGGGAGCTGTTTTTT